Presented here are 14 T cell receptor beta chains from one specimen sequenced in a study of response to subunit inactivated influenza vaccine. In TCRdb, the RT-PCR reads were re-called with MiXCR into one record per CDR3 protein. The table records hundreds of thousands of distinct CDR3 sequences, 12% to 15% of them present only once. The material was PBMCs from blood, obtained 14 to 15 days before vaccination. The receptors originated from a man in his fifties or sixties who received an inactivated influenza vaccine.

The table lists this clonotype with a few counts. The chain is built from TRBV5-1 and TRBJ1-4; D is unresolved. Germline V lookup: CDR1 SGHRS, CDR2 YFSETQ. V was clipped by 4 bases and J by 7 bases, with 8 bases between them. The CDR3 sequence is 12 residues long. CDR3 region: CASSPVGEKLFF. DNA for the CDR3: TGCGCCAGCAGCCCCGTCGGTGAAAAACTGTTTTTT. Variable domain in full (rest from reference TRBV5-1 and TRBJ1-4): KAGVTQTPRYLIKTRGQQVTLSCSPISGHRSVSWYQQTPGQGLQFLFEYFSETQRNKGNFPGRFSGRQFSNSRSEMNVSTLELGDSALYLCASSPVGEKLFFGSGTQLSVL.

This clonotype was observed a handful of times. The V call is TRBV20-1, the J call TRBJ2-3, with TRBD2 matching over 8 bases. Per the germline V gene, CDR1 is DFQATT and CDR2 is SNEGSKA (reference sequence). After removal of 3 bases from V and 0 bases from J, the junction contained 5 bases not matched to a gene. The CDR3 spans 15 residues. CDR3 in amino acids: CSASLPSGSTDTQYF. Written as DNA, the CDR3 is TGCAGTGCTAGTCTCCCTAGCGGGAGCACAGATACGCAGTATTTT.

In this sample, this clonotype turned up a few times. The rearrangement joins TRBV27 to TRBJ1-5; D remains ambiguous. Deletions cut 4 bases from V and 0 bases from J, with 7 bases between. The CDR3 is made up of 14 amino acids. The germline CDR1 and CDR2 sequences are MNHEY and SMNVEV (reference sequence). Here the CDR3 reads CASSWGGSNQPQHF. CDR3 DNA sequence: TGTGCCAGCAGTTGGGGAGGTAGCAATCAGCCCCAGCATTTT.

In its sample, this clonotype was seen a few times. The chain couples TRBV24-1 to TRBJ2-2, with unresolved D. This CDR3 region has 13 residues. From germline, CDR1 is KGHDR and CDR2 SFDVKD. The V end lost 9 bases, the J end lost 5 bases, and 12 bases lay between the germline ends. This CDR3 is CATQRLETGELFF. CDR3 in DNA: TGTGCCACCCAGCGCCTGGAGACCGGGGAGCTGTTTTTT.

The sample holds a few counts of this clonotype. This chain joins TRBV10-3 and TRBJ2-5; TRBD2 agrees at 7 bases. The CDR3 is 13 residues long. Germline V CDR1 and CDR2: ENHRY, SYGVKD. J was trimmed by 5 bases and V by 4 bases; bases with no gene match: 4. The CDR3 region is CAISGWREETQYF. The CDR3 coding sequence is TGTGCCATCAGTGGTTGGCGGGAGGAGACCCAGTACTTC.

The J gene is TRBJ2-6, the V gene TRBV12-3 or TRBV12-4; D possibly uses TRBD1 or TRBD2 (5 bases each). Trimming cost V 2 bases and J 2 bases, with 7 bases left between them. The CDR3 loop spans 15 amino acids. This chain's CDR3 is CASSLMGAGANVLTF. CDR3 DNA: TGTGCCAGCAGTTTAATGGGGGCTGGGGCCAACGTCCTGACTTTC.

The rearrangement links TRBV7-9 to TRBJ1-1; D remains unclear. The germline gives CDR1 SEHNR, CDR2 FQNEAQ (reference sequence). CDR3 length: 14 amino acids. Trimming took off 3 bases at V and 1 base at J, with 9 bases between the two ends. The CDR3 loop is CASSLEQKNTEAFF. The CDR3 nucleotides are TGTGCCAGCAGCTTGGAACAGAAGAACACTGAAGCTTTCTTT.

This chain links TRBV18 with TRBJ2-7; TRBD1 matches at 9 bases. The CDR3 spans 15 residues. V shed 3 bases, J shed 2 bases, and the junction held 5 bases outside the gene matches. Germline assignment: CDR1 KGHSH and CDR2 LQKENI. DNA of the CDR3: TGTGCCAGCTCACCGGGGGGACAGGGCACCTACGAGCAGTACTTC. Translating gives CASSPGGQGTYEQYF.

This chain joins TRBV7-8 and TRBJ2-2; TRBD2 might be the D (6 bases). The CDR3 consists of 16 residues. CDR1 is SGHVS and CDR2 is FQNEAQ in the germline V gene. V lost 2 bases and J 0 bases, leaving 10 bases between the germline ends. Written as DNA, the CDR3 is TGTGCCAGCAGCTTAAACGGGGGAGCGAACACCGGGGAGCTGTTTTTT. Protein product: CASSLNGGANTGELFF. The entire variable domain, with the rest obtained from reference TRBV7-8 and TRBJ2-2, is as follows: GAGVSQSPRYKVAKRGQDVALRCDPISGHVSLFWYQQALGQGPEFLTYFQNEAQLDKSGLPSDRFFAERPEGSVSTLKIQRTQQEDSAVYLCASSLNGGANTGELFFGEGSRLTVL.

The gene calls are TRBV18 and TRBJ2-7; TRBD1 is a possible D gene (6 bases). The CDR3 is 14 amino acids. Trimming removed 4 bases at V and 2 bases at J, with 12 bases between. Looked up from germline, CDR1 is KGHSH and CDR2 is LQKENI. The CDR3 region has the DNA TGTGCCAGCTCACTATCAGGGGACGCCTACGAGCAGTACTTC. Protein: CASSLSGDAYEQYF.

The rearrangement joins TRBV29-1 to TRBJ2-3; 8 bases are a match to TRBD1. Germline lookup yields CDR1 SQVTM and CDR2 ANQGSEA. V lost 4 bases and J lost 4; bases outside the gene matches: 13. The CDR3 spans 16 residues. CDR3 in DNA: TGCAGCGTTGGATTCTACAGGGGGAGGTTTGCAGATACGCAGTATTTT. Translation: CSVGFYRGRFADTQYF.

The chain recombines TRBV5-1 with TRBJ1-6; tentative D call: TRBD1 (6 bases). V was cut by 3 bases and J by 7 bases, with 14 bases left in between. Germline-derived CDR1 and CDR2 are SGHRS and YFSETQ. There are 15 residues in the CDR3. DNA of the CDR3: TGCGCCAGCAGCTCCATGCCAGGGGAAAATTCACCCCTCCACTTT. It codes for CASSSMPGENSPLHF.

The chain joins TRBV6-1 to TRBJ2-1; 7 nucleotides match TRBD2. J lost 3 bases, V lost 2 bases, and 4 bases had no gene match. The CDR3 extends over 15 amino acids. From germline, CDR1 is MNHNS and CDR2 SASEGT. The CDR3, as DNA: TGTGCCAGCAGTGAAACGGGACTATTCTACAATGAGCAGTTCTTC. This encodes CASSETGLFYNEQFF.

This chain connects TRBV5-1 to TRBJ2-3; 9 nucleotides agree with TRBD1. With 0 bases clipped from V and 4 bases from J, the junction kept 6 bases outside the gene matches. This CDR3 contains 16 residues. Germline values: CDR1 SGHRS, CDR2 YFSETQ. CDR3 sequence (DNA): TGCGCCAGCAGCTTGGCCTGGGACAGGGTTTCAGATACGCAGTATTTT. This sequence encodes CASSLAWDRVSDTQYF.